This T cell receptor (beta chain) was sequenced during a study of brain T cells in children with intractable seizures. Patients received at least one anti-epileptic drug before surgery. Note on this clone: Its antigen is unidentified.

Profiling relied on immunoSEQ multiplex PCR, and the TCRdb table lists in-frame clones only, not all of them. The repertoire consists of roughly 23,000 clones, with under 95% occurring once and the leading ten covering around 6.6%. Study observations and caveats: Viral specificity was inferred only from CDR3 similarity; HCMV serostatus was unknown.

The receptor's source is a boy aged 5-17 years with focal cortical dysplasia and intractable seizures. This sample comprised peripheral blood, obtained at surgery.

DNA for the CDR3: TGTGCCAGCAGCGGAAGGGACAGGGGTCTGAATGAGCAGTTCTTC. Its protein product is CASSGRDRGLNEQFF. The chain carries TRBV9 and TRBJ2-1, with 10 bases aligning to TRBD1. J lost 7 bases, V lost 3 bases, and 7 bases had no gene match. Germline CDR1 SGDLS, CDR2 YYNGEE. This CDR3 region has 15 residues.